This T cell receptor beta chain comes out of a study of follicular helper T cells after annual influenza vaccination. Germline V gene sequence: CDR1 SGHAT, CDR2 FQNNGV. The CDR3 spans 13 residues. Sample time point: 2014-2015 season, 7 days after vaccination. Vaccine contraindications, substance abuse, HIV/AIDS, active malignancy and active illness excluded donors. The study's findings and limits: Plasmablast frequency change correlated with clonality change in ICOS+CD38+ cTfh. Most later recoveries of Day 7 ICOS+CD38+ clones were ICOS-CD38- cTfh.

Turning to this clone: Its antigen is unknown.

TCRB sequencing was done at Survey resolution level. Profiling relied on immunoSEQ multiplex PCR, and the TCRdb table lists in-frame clones only, not all of them. Of approximately 3,000 clones in the sample, about 88% were seen once. The material sequenced was CXCR5+ CD38- circulating T follicular helper cells from blood, taken 7 days after influenza vaccination. The subset was: circulating Tfh, non-naive CD4+CXCR5+PD-1+ (ICOS+CD38+ or ICOS-CD38-). This sequence joins TRBV11-2 and TRBJ1-1; D not resolved. The TCR comes from an adult who received the influenza vaccine. The CDR3 protein is CGTTSGRGTEAFF. In DNA form, the CDR3 reads TGTGGCACAACAAGCGGGAGAGGGACTGAAGCTTTCTTT.